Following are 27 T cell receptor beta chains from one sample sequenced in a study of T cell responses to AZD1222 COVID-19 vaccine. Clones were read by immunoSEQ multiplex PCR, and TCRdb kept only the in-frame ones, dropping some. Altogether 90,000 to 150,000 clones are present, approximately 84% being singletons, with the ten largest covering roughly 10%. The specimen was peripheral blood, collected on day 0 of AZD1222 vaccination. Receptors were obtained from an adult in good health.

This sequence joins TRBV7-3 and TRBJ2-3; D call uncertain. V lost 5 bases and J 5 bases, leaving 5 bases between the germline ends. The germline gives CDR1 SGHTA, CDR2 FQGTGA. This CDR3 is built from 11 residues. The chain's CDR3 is CASSTGDTQYF. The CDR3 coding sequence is TGTGCCAGCAGCACGGGAGATACGCAGTATTTT.

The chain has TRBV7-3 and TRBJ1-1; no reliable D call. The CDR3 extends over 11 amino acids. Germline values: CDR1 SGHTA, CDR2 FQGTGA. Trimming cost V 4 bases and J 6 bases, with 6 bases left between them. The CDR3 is CASSSGAEAFF. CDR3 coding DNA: TGTGCCAGCAGCTCAGGCGCTGAAGCTTTCTTT.

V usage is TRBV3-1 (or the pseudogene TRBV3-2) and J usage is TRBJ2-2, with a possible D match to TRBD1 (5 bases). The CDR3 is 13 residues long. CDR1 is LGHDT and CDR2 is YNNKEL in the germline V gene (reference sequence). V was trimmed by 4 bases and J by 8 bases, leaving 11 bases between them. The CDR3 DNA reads TGTGCCAGCAGCCCCGTGGGGCCGGGGGAGCTGTTTTTT. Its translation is CASSPVGPGELFF.

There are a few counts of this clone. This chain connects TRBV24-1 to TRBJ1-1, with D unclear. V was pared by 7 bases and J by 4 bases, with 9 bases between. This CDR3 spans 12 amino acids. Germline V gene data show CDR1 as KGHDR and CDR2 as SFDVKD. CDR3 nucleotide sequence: TGTGCCACCAGGGGATGGGGCACTGAAGCTTTCTTT. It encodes CATRGWGTEAFF.

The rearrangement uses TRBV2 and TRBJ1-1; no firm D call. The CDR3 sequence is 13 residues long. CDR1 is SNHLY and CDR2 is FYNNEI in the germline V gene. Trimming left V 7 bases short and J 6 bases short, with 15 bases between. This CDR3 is CASTTRVGAEAFF. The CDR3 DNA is TGTGCCAGCACTACGAGGGTCGGGGCTGAAGCTTTCTTT.

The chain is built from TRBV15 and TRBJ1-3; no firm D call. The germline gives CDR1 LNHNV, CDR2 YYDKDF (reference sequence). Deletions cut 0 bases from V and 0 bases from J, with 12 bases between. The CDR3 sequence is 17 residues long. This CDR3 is CATSRDPGSSSGNTIYF. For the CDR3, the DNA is TGTGCCACCAGCAGAGATCCGGGGTCTAGCTCTGGAAACACCATATATTTT.

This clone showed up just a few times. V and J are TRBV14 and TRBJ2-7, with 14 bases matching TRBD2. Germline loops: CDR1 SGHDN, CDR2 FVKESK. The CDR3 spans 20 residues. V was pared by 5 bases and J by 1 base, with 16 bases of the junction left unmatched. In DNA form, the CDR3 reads TGTGCCAGCAGCGGCAGTAAGACTAGCGGGAGGGCGGGAAGGTCCTACGAGCAGTACTTC. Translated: CASSGSKTSGRAGRSYEQYF.

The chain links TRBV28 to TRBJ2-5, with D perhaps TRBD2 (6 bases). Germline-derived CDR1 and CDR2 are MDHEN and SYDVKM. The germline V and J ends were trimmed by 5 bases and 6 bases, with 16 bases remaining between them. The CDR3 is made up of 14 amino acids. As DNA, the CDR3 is TGTGCCAGCAGTAGAGTCGGGGGAATACAGACCCAGTACTTC. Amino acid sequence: CASSRVGGIQTQYF.

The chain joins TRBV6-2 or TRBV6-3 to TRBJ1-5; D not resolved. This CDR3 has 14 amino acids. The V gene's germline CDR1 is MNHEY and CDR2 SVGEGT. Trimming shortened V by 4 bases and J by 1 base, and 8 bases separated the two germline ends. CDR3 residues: CASSSRESNQPQHF. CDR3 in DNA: TGTGCCAGCAGTTCCCGGGAAAGCAATCAGCCCCAGCATTTT.

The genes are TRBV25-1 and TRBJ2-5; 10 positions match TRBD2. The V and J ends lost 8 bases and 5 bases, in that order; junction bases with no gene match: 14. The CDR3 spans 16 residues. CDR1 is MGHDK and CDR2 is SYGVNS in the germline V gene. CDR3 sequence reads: CASYDGTSAYVETQYF. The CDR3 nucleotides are TGTGCCAGCTACGATGGGACTAGCGCATATGTGGAGACCCAGTACTTC. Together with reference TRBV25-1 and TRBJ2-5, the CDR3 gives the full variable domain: EADIYQTPRYLVIGTGKKITLECSQTMGHDKMYWYQQDPGMELHLIHYSYGVNSTEKGDLSSESTVSRIRTEHFPLTLESARPSHTSQYLCASYDGTSAYVETQYFGPGTRLLVL.

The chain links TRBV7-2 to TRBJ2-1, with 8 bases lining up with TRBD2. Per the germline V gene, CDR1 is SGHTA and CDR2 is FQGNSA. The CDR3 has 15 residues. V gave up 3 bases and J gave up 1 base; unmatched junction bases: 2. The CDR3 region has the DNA TGTGCCAGCAGCTTCGGGACTAGGTCCTACAATGAGCAGTTCTTC. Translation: CASSFGTRSYNEQFF.

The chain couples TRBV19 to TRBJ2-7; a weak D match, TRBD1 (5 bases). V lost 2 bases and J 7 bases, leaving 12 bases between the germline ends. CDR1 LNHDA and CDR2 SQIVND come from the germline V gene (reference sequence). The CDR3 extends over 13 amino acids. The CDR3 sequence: CASSILAAGEQYF. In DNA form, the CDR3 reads TGTGCCAGTAGTATATTGGCGGCAGGGGAGCAGTACTTC.

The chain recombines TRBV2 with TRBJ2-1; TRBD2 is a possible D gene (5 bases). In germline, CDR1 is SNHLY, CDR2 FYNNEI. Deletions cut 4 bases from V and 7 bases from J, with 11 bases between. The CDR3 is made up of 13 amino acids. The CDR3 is CASSGQSGNEQFF. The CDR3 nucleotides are TGTGCCAGCAGTGGGCAGAGCGGTAATGAGCAGTTCTTC.

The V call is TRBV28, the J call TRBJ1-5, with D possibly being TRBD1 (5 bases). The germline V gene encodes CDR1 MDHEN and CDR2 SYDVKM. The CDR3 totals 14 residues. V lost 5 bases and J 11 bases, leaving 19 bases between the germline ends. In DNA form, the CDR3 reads TGTGCCAGCAGTCCGCCCGGGGCCCTCCCGGCCCAGCATTTT. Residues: CASSPPGALPAQHF.

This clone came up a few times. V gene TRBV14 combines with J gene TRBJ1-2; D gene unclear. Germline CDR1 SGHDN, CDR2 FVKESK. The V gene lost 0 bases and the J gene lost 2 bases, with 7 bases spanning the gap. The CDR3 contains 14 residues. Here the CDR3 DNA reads TGTGCCAGCAGCCAAGATCCAGGAAACTATGGCTACACCTTC. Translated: CASSQDPGNYGYTF.

The CDR3 reads CASSSHWEQYF. The CDR3 DNA follows: TGTGCCAGCAGCTCCCACTGGGAGCAGTACTTC. The genes are TRBV7-9 and TRBJ2-7; D not resolved. Trimming removed 4 bases at V and 7 bases at J, with 8 bases between. Germline V gene data show CDR1 as SEHNR and CDR2 as FQNEAQ (reference sequence). CDR3 length: 11 residues.

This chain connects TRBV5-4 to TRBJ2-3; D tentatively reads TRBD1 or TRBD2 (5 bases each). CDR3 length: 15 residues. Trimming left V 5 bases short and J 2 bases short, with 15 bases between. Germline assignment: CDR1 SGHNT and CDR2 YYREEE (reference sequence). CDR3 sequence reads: CASSYRDGPTDTQYF. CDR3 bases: TGTGCCAGCAGTTACCGGGACGGACCCACAGATACGCAGTATTTT.

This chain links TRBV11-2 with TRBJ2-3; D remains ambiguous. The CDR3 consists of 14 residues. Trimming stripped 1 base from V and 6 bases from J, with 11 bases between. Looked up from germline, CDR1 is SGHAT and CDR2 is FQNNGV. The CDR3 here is CASSLGPRSDTQYF. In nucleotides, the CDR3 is TGTGCCAGCAGCTTAGGGCCCCGGTCCGATACGCAGTATTTT.

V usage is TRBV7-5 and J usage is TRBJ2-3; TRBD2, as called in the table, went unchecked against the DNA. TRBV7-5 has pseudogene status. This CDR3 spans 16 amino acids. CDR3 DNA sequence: TGTGCCAGAAGCTTAGATGGACTAGGAAGCACAGATACGCAGTATTTT. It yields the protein CARSLDGLGSTDTQYF.

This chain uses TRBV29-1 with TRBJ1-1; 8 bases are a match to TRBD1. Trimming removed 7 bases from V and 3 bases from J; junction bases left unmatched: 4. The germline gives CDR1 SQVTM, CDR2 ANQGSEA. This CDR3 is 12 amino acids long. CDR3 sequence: CSGTGPYTEAFF. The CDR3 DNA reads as TGCAGCGGGACAGGGCCTTACACTGAAGCTTTCTTT. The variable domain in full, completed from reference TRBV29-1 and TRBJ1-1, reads SAVISQKPSRDICQRGTSLTIQCQVDSQVTMMFWYRQQPGQSLTLIATANQGSEATYESGFVIDKFPISRPNLTFSTLTVSNMSPEDSSIYLCSGTGPYTEAFFGQGTRLTVV.

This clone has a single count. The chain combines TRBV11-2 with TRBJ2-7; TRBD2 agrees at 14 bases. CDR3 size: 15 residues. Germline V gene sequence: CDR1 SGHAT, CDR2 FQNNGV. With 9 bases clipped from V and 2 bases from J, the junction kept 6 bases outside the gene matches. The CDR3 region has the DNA TGTGCCAGTCATGGACTAGCGGGAGGTACCTACGAGCAGTACTTC. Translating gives CASHGLAGGTYEQYF.

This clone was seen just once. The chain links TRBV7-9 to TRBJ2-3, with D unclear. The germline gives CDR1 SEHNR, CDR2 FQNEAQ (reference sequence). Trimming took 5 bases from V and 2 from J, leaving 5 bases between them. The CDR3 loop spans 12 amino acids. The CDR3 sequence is CASSPTTDTQYF. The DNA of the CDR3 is TGTGCCAGCAGCCCCACCACAGATACGCAGTATTTT.

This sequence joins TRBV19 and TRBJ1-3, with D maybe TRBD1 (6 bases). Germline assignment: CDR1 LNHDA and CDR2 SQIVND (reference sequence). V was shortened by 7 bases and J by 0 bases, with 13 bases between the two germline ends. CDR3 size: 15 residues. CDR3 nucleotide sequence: TGTGCCAGTACCCTGGGGGCGGCCTCTGGAAACACCATATATTTT. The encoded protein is CASTLGAASGNTIYF.

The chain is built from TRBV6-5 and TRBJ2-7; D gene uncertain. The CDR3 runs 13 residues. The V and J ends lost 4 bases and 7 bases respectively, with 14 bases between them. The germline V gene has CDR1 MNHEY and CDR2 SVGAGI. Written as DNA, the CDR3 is TGTGCCAGCAGTTCGCCAGACTCTAGAGAGCAGTACTTC. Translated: CASSSPDSREQYF.

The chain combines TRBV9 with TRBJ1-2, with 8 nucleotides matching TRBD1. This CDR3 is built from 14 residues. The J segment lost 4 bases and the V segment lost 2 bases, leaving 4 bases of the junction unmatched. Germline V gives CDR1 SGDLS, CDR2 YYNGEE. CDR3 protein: CASSVYRGIYGYTF. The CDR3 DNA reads TGTGCCAGCAGCGTCTACAGGGGGATCTATGGCTACACCTTC.

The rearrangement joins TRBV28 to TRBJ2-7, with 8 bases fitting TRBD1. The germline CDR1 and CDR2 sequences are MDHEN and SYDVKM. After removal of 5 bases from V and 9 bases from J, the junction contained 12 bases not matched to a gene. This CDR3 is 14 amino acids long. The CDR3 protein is CASSTNPQGVGQYF. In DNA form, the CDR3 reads TGTGCCAGCAGTACAAACCCACAGGGGGTAGGGCAGTACTTC.

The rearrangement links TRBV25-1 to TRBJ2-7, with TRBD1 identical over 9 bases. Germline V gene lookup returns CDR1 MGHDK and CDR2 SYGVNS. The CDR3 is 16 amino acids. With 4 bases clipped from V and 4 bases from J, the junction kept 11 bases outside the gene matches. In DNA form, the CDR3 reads TGTGCCAGCAGTGGATGGACAGGGGACCTCTCGTACGAGCAGTACTTC. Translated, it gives CASSGWTGDLSYEQYF.